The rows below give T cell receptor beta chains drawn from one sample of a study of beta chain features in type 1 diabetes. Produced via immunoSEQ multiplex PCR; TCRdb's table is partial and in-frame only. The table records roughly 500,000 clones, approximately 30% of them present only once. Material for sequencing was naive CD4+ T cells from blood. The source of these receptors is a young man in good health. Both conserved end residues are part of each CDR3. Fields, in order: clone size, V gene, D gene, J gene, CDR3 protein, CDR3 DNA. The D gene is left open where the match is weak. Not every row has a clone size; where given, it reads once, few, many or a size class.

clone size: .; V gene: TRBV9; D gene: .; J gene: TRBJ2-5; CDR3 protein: CASSVGVAQEGETQYF; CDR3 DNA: TGTGCCAGCAGCGTAGGGGTAGCCCAAGAGGGGGAGACCCAGTACTTC
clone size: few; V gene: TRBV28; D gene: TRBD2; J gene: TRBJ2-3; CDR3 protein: CASSLGTSGTDTQYF; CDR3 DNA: TGTGCCAGCAGTTTAGGGACTAGCGGCACAGATACGCAGTATTTT
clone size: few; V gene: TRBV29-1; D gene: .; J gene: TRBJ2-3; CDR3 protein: CSVTGPSNTDTQYF; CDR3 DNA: TGCAGCGTTACAGGGCCCTCTAACACAGATACGCAGTATTTT
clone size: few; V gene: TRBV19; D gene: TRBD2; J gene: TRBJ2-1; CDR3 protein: CASSPWAGGEQFF; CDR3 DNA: TGTGCCAGTAGCCCGTGGGCGGGAGGGGAGCAGTTCTTC
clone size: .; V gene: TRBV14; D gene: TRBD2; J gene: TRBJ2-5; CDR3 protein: CASSPRLAGTQETQYF; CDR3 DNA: TGTGCCAGCAGCCCTAGACTAGCGGGAACACAAGAGACCCAGTACTTC
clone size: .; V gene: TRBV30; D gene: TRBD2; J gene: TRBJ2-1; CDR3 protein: CAWRRKGLGYNEQFF; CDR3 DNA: TGTGCCTGGAGAAGAAAGGGACTAGGATACAATGAGCAGTTCTTC
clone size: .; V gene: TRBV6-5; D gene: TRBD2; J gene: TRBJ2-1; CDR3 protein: CASTRESGNEQFF; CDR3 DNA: TGTGCCAGCACGCGGGAGAGCGGCAATGAGCAGTTCTTC
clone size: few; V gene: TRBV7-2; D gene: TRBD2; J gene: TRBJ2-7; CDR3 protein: CASSYEPGTSRYF; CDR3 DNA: TGTGCCAGCAGCTACGAACCCGGGACTAGCAGGTACTTC
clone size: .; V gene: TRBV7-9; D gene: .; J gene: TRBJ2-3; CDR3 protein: CASSLEGLSGTDTQYF; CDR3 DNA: TGTGCCAGCAGCTTAGAGGGGTTGTCTGGCACAGATACGCAGTATTTT
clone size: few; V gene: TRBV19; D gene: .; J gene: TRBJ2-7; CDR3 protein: CASSILADRREQYF; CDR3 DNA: TGTGCCAGTAGTATACTTGCTGATAGACGCGAGCAGTACTTC
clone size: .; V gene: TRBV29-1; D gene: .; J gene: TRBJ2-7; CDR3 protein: CSGTGSSYEQYF; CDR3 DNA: TGCAGCGGGACGGGGAGCTCCTACGAGCAGTACTTC
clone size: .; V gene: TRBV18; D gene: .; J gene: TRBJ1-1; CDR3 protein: CASSPIADGTEAFF; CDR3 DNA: TGTGCCAGCTCACCTATCGCGGACGGGACTGAAGCTTTCTTT
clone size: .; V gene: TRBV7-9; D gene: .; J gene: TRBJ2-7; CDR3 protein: CASSLRTEYEQYF; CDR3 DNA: TGTGCCAGCAGCTTAAGGACAGAGTACGAGCAGTACTTC
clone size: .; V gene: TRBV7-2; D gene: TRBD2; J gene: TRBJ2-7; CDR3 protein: CASSLALGRDYEQYF; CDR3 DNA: TGTGCCAGCAGCTTAGCGCTGGGGAGGGACTACGAGCAGTACTTC
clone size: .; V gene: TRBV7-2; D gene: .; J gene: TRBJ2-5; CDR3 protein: CASSPSRAQETQYF; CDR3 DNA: TGTGCCAGCAGCCCCTCGCGGGCCCAAGAGACCCAGTACTTC
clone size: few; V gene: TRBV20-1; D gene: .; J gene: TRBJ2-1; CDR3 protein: CSAETYNEQFF; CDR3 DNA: TGCAGTGCGGAGACCTACAATGAGCAGTTCTTC
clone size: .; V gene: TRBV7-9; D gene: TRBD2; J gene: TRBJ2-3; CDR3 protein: CASSPKTGLRTDTQYF; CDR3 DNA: TGTGCCAGCAGCCCTAAGACGGGACTACGCACAGATACGCAGTATTTT
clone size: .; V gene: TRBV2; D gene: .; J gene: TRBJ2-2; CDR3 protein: CASSEVSTGELFF; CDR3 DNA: TGTGCCAGCAGTGAAGTGAGCACCGGGGAGCTGTTTTTT
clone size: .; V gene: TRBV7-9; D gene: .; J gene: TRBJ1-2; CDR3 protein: CASSPIPPGRTGDYGYTF; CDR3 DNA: TGTGCCAGCAGCCCGATACCTCCGGGACGCACCGGTGACTATGGCTACACCTTC
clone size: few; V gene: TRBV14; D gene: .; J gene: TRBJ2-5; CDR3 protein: CASSQNGGAPSETQYF; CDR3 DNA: TGTGCCAGCAGCCAAAATGGAGGGGCTCCGTCGGAGACCCAGTACTTC
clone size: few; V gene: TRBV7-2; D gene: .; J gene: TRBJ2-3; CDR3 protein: CASSTPPGGSTDTQYF; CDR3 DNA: TGTGCCAGCAGCACACCTCCCGGCGGGAGCACAGATACGCAGTATTTT
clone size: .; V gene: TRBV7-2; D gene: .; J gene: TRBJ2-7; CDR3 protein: CASSSPALLYEQYF; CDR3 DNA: TGTGCCAGCAGCTCCCCGGCCCTACTTTACGAGCAGTACTTC
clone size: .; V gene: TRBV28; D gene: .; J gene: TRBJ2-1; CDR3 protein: CASSGPSLGYNEQFF; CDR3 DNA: TGTGCCAGCAGTGGCCCCAGTTTAGGCTACAATGAGCAGTTCTTC